These 25 T cell receptor beta chains came from one sample sequenced in a study of blood T cells in healthy people across ages (dated by TCRdb to between 2015 and 2017). Library preparation employed 5' RACE. TCRdb names Illumina HiSeq 2500 as the instrument used. A second roughly 6 to 12 cycle PCR used a sample-barcoded 5' primer and a J-beta primer mix. TCRdb reprocessed the public reads (quality trimming at Q25 with fastp, clone calling with MiXCR) and kept in-frame beta chains. CDR3 protein sequences are deduplicated, and each keeps its most common genes and DNA. The sample profile shows over a million distinct CDR3 sequences; around 25% of them were found once. Together, the top ten hold around 0.7% of the sample. The data also belong to a second study, concerning T cells of mothers and their children.

The specimen was blood. These receptors came from a girl aged 2-9 years in good health.

This chain uses TRBV10-3 with TRBJ2-6, with D possibly being TRBD1 (6 bases). The CDR3 extends over 16 amino acids. Germline CDR1 is ENHRY and CDR2 is SYGVKD. V was clipped by 0 bases and J by 2 bases, with 8 bases between them. The CDR3 protein is CAISESRTAGANVLTF. The CDR3, as DNA: TGTGCCATCAGTGAGTCCCGGACAGCTGGGGCCAACGTCCTGACTTTC.

This clonotype has only a few counts. This rearrangement joins TRBV12-3 or TRBV12-4 to TRBJ1-2; D is possibly TRBD1 (5 bases). The V end was cut by 2 bases, the J end by 10 bases, with 20 bases between. The CDR3 extends over 15 amino acids. The CDR3 spells CASSLRAGPDTYYTF. The CDR3 nucleotides are TGTGCCAGCAGTTTAAGGGCGGGACCCGACACTTACTACACCTTC.

The chain couples TRBV7-9 to TRBJ2-3; D possibly matches TRBD1 or TRBD2 (5 bases each). Deletions cut 4 bases from V and 2 bases from J, with 13 bases between. CDR3 size: 15 residues. Germline CDR1 reads SEHNR; CDR2 reads FQNEAQ (reference sequence). In DNA, the CDR3 is TGTGCCAGCAGCTCTCATTGGGACGCCACAGATACGCAGTATTTT. Translating it yields CASSSHWDATDTQYF.

In this sample, this clonotype turned up a few times. The genes are TRBV20-1 and TRBJ2-3, with 9 bases fitting TRBD2. CDR1 DFQATT and CDR2 SNEGSKA come from the germline V gene (reference sequence). CDR3 length equals 16 residues. With 5 bases clipped from V and 1 base from J, the junction kept 10 bases outside the gene matches. The CDR3 DNA follows: TGCAGTGCTCCACTAGCGGGTACCTTGGGCACAGATACGCAGTATTTT. Translating gives CSAPLAGTLGTDTQYF.

The chain couples TRBV7-2 to TRBJ2-5; a weak D match, TRBD2 (5 bases). The germline V and J ends were trimmed by 7 bases and 2 bases, with 11 bases remaining between them. Germline assignment: CDR1 SGHTA and CDR2 FQGNSA. This CDR3 has 13 amino acids. The CDR3 protein is CASISGPQETQYF. For the CDR3, the DNA is TGTGCCAGCATCAGCGGACCACAAGAGACCCAGTACTTC.

V gene TRBV7-2 combines with J gene TRBJ1-2; no clear D. The germline V gene has CDR1 SGHTA and CDR2 FQGNSA. Trimming cost V 5 bases and J 6 bases, with 10 bases left between them. The CDR3 is 12 residues long. The CDR3 coding sequence is TGTGCCAGCAGCCAACTTACTAATGGCTACACCTTC. Amino acid sequence: CASSQLTNGYTF.

This clonotype was found a few times. The CDR3 here is CASSMGTSGKNTSYEQYF. CDR3 DNA sequence: TGTGCCAGCAGCATGGGGACTAGCGGGAAGAATACCTCCTACGAGCAGTACTTC. J is TRBJ2-7 and V is TRBV7-3; TRBD2 agrees at 13 bases. The V and J ends lost 5 bases and 0 bases, in that order; junction bases with no gene match: 10. CDR3 length: 18 amino acids. Looked up from germline, CDR1 is SGHTA and CDR2 is FQGTGA.

V is TRBV29-1 and J is TRBJ2-4, with unresolved D. Germline V gene sequence: CDR1 SQVTM, CDR2 ANQGSEA. Trimming stripped 6 bases from V and 1 base from J, with 10 bases between. The CDR3 sequence is 13 residues long. CDR3 residues: CSVLNDAKNIQYF. Here the CDR3 DNA reads TGCAGCGTGTTAAATGACGCCAAAAACATTCAGTACTTC. Together with reference TRBV29-1 and TRBJ2-4, the CDR3 gives the full variable domain: SAVISQKPSRDICQRGTSLTIQCQVDSQVTMMFWYRQQPGQSLTLIATANQGSEATYESGFVIDKFPISRPNLTFSTLTVSNMSPEDSSIYLCSVLNDAKNIQYFGAGTRLSVL.

CDR3 nucleotides: TGTGCCAGCAGTTTAAATGGTGGTGAAGACAGGGAGGGTGGCTACACCTTC. The encoded protein is CASSLNGGEDREGGYTF. The chain is built from TRBV12-3 or TRBV12-4 and TRBJ1-2; 7 bases are a match to TRBD1. The CDR3 is 17 residues long. J lost 7 bases, V lost 2 bases, and 16 bases had no gene match.

This clonotype came up a few times. This chain links TRBV6-2 or TRBV6-3 with TRBJ2-5; D may correspond to TRBD1 or TRBD2 (5 bases each). The CDR3 is made up of 13 amino acids. Germline V gene lookup returns CDR1 MNHEY and CDR2 SVGEGT. Trimming shortened V by 5 bases and J by 5 bases, and 12 bases separated the two germline ends. For the CDR3, the DNA is TGTGCCAGCAGTATTTCGGGGCTTGAGACCCAGTACTTC. Translating gives CASSISGLETQYF.

The chain employs TRBV7-9 and TRBJ1-2; D unresolved. The CDR3 has 14 residues. Germline-derived CDR1 and CDR2 are SEHNR and FQNEAQ (reference sequence). V was clipped by 4 bases and J by 5 bases, with 14 bases between them. The CDR3 nucleotides read TGTGCCAGCAGCTCCCCACTCCAAGGATATGGCTACACCTTC. Translated: CASSSPLQGYGYTF.

J is TRBJ2-7 and V is TRBV9; 8 nucleotides line up with TRBD1. This CDR3 is built from 14 residues. Germline-derived CDR1 and CDR2 are SGDLS and YYNGEE. After removal of 4 bases from V and 5 bases from J, the junction contained 8 bases not matched to a gene. CDR3 loop: CASSLDRAPHEQYF. The CDR3, as DNA: TGTGCCAGCAGCCTGGACAGGGCCCCCCACGAGCAGTACTTC.

This clonotype occurred a few times. The V gene is TRBV10-3, the J gene TRBJ2-7; 7 bases align to TRBD2. The CDR3 runs to 15 residues. With V trimmed by 6 bases and J by 5 bases, 13 bases remained unmatched. Germline values: CDR1 ENHRY, CDR2 SYGVKD. CDR3 coding DNA: TGTGCCATCAGCGATACCGGACTAGTGCGGGACGAGCAGTACTTC. It translates to CAISDTGLVRDEQYF.

The chain carries TRBV12-3 or TRBV12-4 and TRBJ2-7; 8 bases fit TRBD2. The ends lost 7 bases at V and 6 bases at J; junction bases unmatched: 11. This CDR3 has 14 amino acids. The CDR3 nucleotides are TGTGCCAGCACCGCACAGGGACTAGGATTCGAGCAGTACTTC. This codes for CASTAQGLGFEQYF.

The J gene is TRBJ2-7, the V gene TRBV6-5; D ambiguous. Trimming cost V 2 bases and J 2 bases, with 13 bases left between them. The CDR3 covers 15 residues. CDR1 is MNHEY, CDR2 SVGAGI, per germline. CDR3 bases: TGTGCCAGCAGTTACGGCGCTGACGCAGCCTACGAGCAGTACTTC. Amino acids: CASSYGADAAYEQYF.

In this sample, this clonotype turned up a few times. The V call is TRBV10-3, the J call TRBJ1-1, with 8 bases identical to TRBD1. The germline V gene has CDR1 ENHRY and CDR2 SYGVKD. There are 13 residues in the CDR3. V dropped 8 bases and J dropped 1; count of bases not matched to a gene: 3. As DNA, the CDR3 is TGTGCCATCCGTGGACAGGGGAACACTGAAGCTTTCTTT. Translating gives CAIRGQGNTEAFF.

This chain joins TRBV12-3 or TRBV12-4 and TRBJ2-5; 9 nucleotides align to TRBD1. CDR3 length equals 13 residues. Losses at the gene ends were 7 bases for V and 7 bases for J; bases not matched to a gene: 7. Here the CDR3 DNA reads TGTGCCAGCACTCGTACAGGGGGCTGGACCCAGTACTTC. Residues: CASTRTGGWTQYF.

V gene TRBV6-5 combines with J gene TRBJ2-5; 13 nucleotides align to TRBD2. The J call may be faulty, since TRBJ2-1 better matches the DNA end. From germline, CDR1 is MNHEY and CDR2 SVGAGI. This CDR3 region has 18 residues. CDR3: CASSSSTFGLAGVYEQFF. In DNA, the CDR3 is TGTGCCAGCAGTTCCTCAACATTCGGACTAGCGGGAGTGTATGAGCAGTTCTTC.

The CDR3 DNA is TGTGCCAGCCCGCCCGGGACAGGGACGACTAACTATGGCTACACCTTC. Translation: CASPPGTGTTNYGYTF. This sequence joins TRBV18 and TRBJ1-2; 9 bases align to TRBD1. V shed 8 bases, J shed 0 bases, and the junction held 10 bases outside the gene matches. Germline CDR1 is KGHSH and CDR2 is LQKENI. The CDR3 length is 16 residues.

This sequence joins TRBV5-1 and TRBJ2-7, with D perhaps assigned TRBD1 or TRBD2 (5 bases each). CDR1 and CDR2 (germline): SGHRS, YFSETQ. Trimming stripped 0 bases from V and 3 bases from J, with 19 bases between. The CDR3 sequence is 17 residues long. The chain's CDR3 is CASSLEGTSDFLYEQYF. CDR3 DNA: TGCGCCAGCAGCTTGGAGGGGACCTCCGATTTCCTCTACGAGCAGTACTTC. Variable domain in full (rest from reference TRBV5-1 and TRBJ2-7): KAGVTQTPRYLIKTRGQQVTLSCSPISGHRSVSWYQQTPGQGLQFLFEYFSETQRNKGNFPGRFSGRQFSNSRSEMNVSTLELGDSALYLCASSLEGTSDFLYEQYFGPGTRLTVT.

This clonotype has a handful of counts. This chain joins TRBV29-1 and TRBJ2-1, with D unresolved. Germline-derived CDR1 and CDR2 are SQVTM and ANQGSEA. This CDR3 spans 16 amino acids. V lost 1 base to trimming and J lost 4 bases, with 17 bases between them. CDR3 loop: CSVEVRSLGFYNEQFF. The CDR3, as DNA: TGCAGCGTTGAAGTAAGATCCTTGGGGTTTTACAATGAGCAGTTCTTC.

The J gene is TRBJ2-5, the V gene TRBV7-9; possible D gene TRBD1, 6 bases. The end of the DNA aligns better with TRBJ2-7, so the J call may be wrong. Germline CDR1 SEHNR, CDR2 FQNEAQ (reference sequence). The CDR3 loop spans 15 amino acids. CDR3 coding DNA: TGTGCCAGCAGCTCCACAGGGAAACCTCATTACGAGCAGTACTTC. Amino acid sequence: CASSSTGKPHYEQYF.

This chain links TRBV28 with TRBJ1-1; 7 nucleotides match TRBD1. The germline V gene has CDR1 MDHEN and CDR2 SYDVKM. The CDR3 is made up of 15 amino acids. With V trimmed by 7 bases and J by 2 bases, 10 bases remained unmatched. The CDR3 here is CASTRLGQTNTEAFF. The DNA of the CDR3 is TGTGCCAGCACGCGCCTGGGACAGACCAACACTGAAGCTTTCTTT.

This clonotype was counted between two and nine times. V gene TRBV20-1 combines with J gene TRBJ1-2, with TRBD1 matching over 8 bases. Germline V gene data show CDR1 as DFQATT and CDR2 as SNEGSKA (reference sequence). The CDR3 totals 13 residues. The J segment lost 2 bases and the V segment lost 5 bases, leaving 4 bases of the junction unmatched. CDR3 DNA sequence: TGCAGTGCTGACAGGGGTAGCAACTATGGCTACACCTTC. It encodes CSADRGSNYGYTF.

As to this clonotype: A much larger clonotype is one base distant, so this may be a read error. This sequence joins TRBV6-1 and TRBJ2-1, with 11 bases that match TRBD2. Per germline, CDR1 MNHNS and CDR2 SASEGT. This CDR3 region has 15 residues. The CDR3 loop is CACSDSGLAANEQFF. CDR3 DNA: TGTGCCTGCAGTGATTCGGGACTAGCGGCCAATGAGCAGTTCTTC.